The subject of this entry is one T cell receptor beta chain. Antigen specificity is unknown. The sample comes from a study of T cells in Graves' hyperthyroidism and ophthalmopathy. Whole-study findings and limits: Most clonotypes that expanded in the thyroid above 0.001 also showed up in blood. Patients with ophthalmopathy were separated from those with stable hyperthyroidism by a 13 V-J model.

No progression to ophthalmopathy during 18 months of follow-up defined stable disease. Each diagnosis drew on symptoms, thyroxine, TRAb, thyroid ultrasound and orbital computed tomography findings. TCR beta CDR3 regions were amplified from RNA. First-round RT-PCR with HTBI primers amplified the TCR CDR3 region. Each CDR3 protein is one row after TCRdb ran MiXCR on the multiplex PCR reads. Seen here are 530,000 or so distinct CDR3 sequences, roughly 46% observed once, and the top ten hold around 8%. Trimming took 4 bases from V and 2 from J; bases not matched to a gene: 4. CDR1 SGHTA and CDR2 FQGTGA come from the germline V gene. This CDR3 has 15 residues.

The sample was peripheral blood or thyroid tissue (not recorded which). V gene TRBV7-3 combines with J gene TRBJ1-2; the match to TRBD1 covers 10 bases. The TCR comes from a woman aged 18-29 years with Graves' hyperthyroidism. CDR3 bases: TGTGCCAGCAGCTCGCCGACAGGGGGCAACTATGGCTACACCTTC. Encoded protein: CASSSPTGGNYGYTF.